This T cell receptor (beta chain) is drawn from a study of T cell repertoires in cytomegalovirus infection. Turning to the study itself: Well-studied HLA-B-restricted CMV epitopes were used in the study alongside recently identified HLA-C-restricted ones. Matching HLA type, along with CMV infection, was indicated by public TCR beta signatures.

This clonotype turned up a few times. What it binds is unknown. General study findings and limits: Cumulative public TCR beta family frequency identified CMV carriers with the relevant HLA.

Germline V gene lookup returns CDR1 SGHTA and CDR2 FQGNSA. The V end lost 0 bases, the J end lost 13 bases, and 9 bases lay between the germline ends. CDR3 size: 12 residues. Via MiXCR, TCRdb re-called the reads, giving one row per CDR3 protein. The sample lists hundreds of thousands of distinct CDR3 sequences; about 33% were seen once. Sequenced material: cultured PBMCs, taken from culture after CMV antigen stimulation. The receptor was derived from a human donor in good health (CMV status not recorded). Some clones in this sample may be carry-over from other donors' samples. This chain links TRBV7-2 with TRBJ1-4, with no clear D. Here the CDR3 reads CASSLAEGILFF. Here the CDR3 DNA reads TGTGCCAGCAGCTTAGCGGAAGGGATACTGTTTTTT.